This T cell receptor beta chain appears in the sequencing data of a study of blood T cell repertoires in COVID-19. CDR3 length equals 14 residues. Germline CDR1 MNHEY, CDR2 SVGEGT. V was trimmed by 4 bases and J by 6 bases, leaving 13 bases between them. Symptom resolution, clearance, or two negative PCRs marked the recovered donors of Cohort 3. The data were produced by immunoSEQ multiplex PCR, yet TCRdb's version contains in-frame clones alone and is incomplete. The profile shows 200,000 or so clones, approximately 83% of them singletons. Source material: PBMCs or T cells enriched from blood (not recorded which). This clonotype was sampled from a man aged 40-49 years who had recovered from COVID-19. The J gene is TRBJ1-5, the V gene TRBV6-2 or TRBV6-3, with unresolved D. The CDR3 DNA is TGTGCCAGCAGTTCTCTAATGGGAGTTCAGCCCCAGCATTTT. This codes for CASSSLMGVQPQHF.